A single sample is the source of the 14 T cell receptor beta chains below, sequenced in a study of regulatory T cells in long-lasting Graves disease. To make TCR beta libraries, researchers used iRepertoire HTBI primers and Arm-PCR of CDR3 regions. TCRdb processed the multiplex PCR reads anew with MiXCR; each CDR3 protein has one entry. The sample records roughly 350,000 distinct CDR3 sequences, around 17% being singletons. The sample's time point: newly diagnosed GD, antithyroid drugs for less than 3 months. From RNA extracted from PBMCs, the TCR library was made. These data are also associated with another study on T cells in Graves' hyperthyroidism and ophthalmopathy.

Sequences were derived from peripheral blood mononuclear cells (PBMCs), sampled at new diagnosis, from a patient treated with antithyroid drugs. The source is a man aged 40-49 years with Graves disease.

A few counts support this clonotype. V is TRBV9 and J is TRBJ2-5; possible D gene TRBD1, 6 bases. Germline V lookup: CDR1 SGDLS, CDR2 YYNGEE. Between the trimmed V and J ends, which lost 3 bases and 2 bases, there was a span of 11 bases. The CDR3 extends over 14 amino acids. The CDR3 DNA reads TGTGCCAGCAGCGCCTCTACAGGGCAAGAGACCCAGTACTTC. Residues: CASSASTGQETQYF.

This clonotype came up many times. This chain uses TRBV28 with TRBJ2-7, with TRBD1 matching over 10 bases. The CDR3 has 15 amino acids. Looked up from germline, CDR1 is MDHEN and CDR2 is SYDVKM. With V trimmed by 3 bases and J by 5 bases, 7 bases remained unmatched. CDR3 sequence reads: CASSFPGTGVHEQYF. In DNA form, the CDR3 reads TGTGCCAGCAGTTTCCCTGGGACAGGGGTCCACGAGCAGTACTTC.

This clonotype was counted many times. The V gene is TRBV20-1, the J gene TRBJ2-7; the D is unclear. The V end lost 1 base, the J end lost 3 bases, and 7 bases lay between the germline ends. The CDR3 sequence is 12 residues long. Germline V lookup: CDR1 DFQATT, CDR2 SNEGSKA (reference sequence). In DNA form, the CDR3 reads TGCAGTGCTAGAGTTCGAGGCTACGAGCAGTACTTC. Residues: CSARVRGYEQYF.

This clonotype was seen at least ten times. This chain uses TRBV6-5 with TRBJ2-4; no firm D call. The ends were cut back, 0 bases at V and 6 bases at J, with 6 bases in the middle. Germline loops: CDR1 MNHEY, CDR2 SVGAGI. The CDR3 is 13 residues long. CDR3 DNA: TGTGCCAGCAGTTACTCAGGTGGAAACATTCAGTACTTC. Its translation: CASSYSGGNIQYF.

This clonotype was counted at least ten times. This rearrangement joins TRBV27 to TRBJ2-3; TRBD1 agrees at 7 bases. V was clipped by 5 bases and J by 10 bases; unmatched bases: 6. This CDR3 is built from 12 residues. The germline CDR1 and CDR2 sequences are MNHEY and SMNVEV (reference sequence). CDR3 residues: CASSQPQGSQYF. As DNA, the CDR3 is TGTGCCAGCAGTCAACCACAGGGGTCGCAGTATTTT.

This clonotype was picked up a small number of times. The DNA of the CDR3 is TGCAGTGACCAGGGGGGCCCCGATAATTCACCCCTCCACTTT. Translation: CSDQGGPDNSPLHF. J is TRBJ1-6 and V is TRBV20-1, with TRBD1 matching 7 bases. Germline V gene lookup returns CDR1 DFQATT and CDR2 SNEGSKA (reference sequence). V dropped 7 bases and J dropped 5; count of bases not matched to a gene: 8. There are 14 residues in the CDR3.

The chain employs TRBV11-2 and TRBJ2-3, with a possible D match to TRBD2 (6 bases). The CDR3 loop spans 15 amino acids. V shed 5 bases and J shed 4 bases, with 16 bases lying between them. Germline values: CDR1 SGHAT, CDR2 FQNNGV. In DNA, the CDR3 is TGTGCCAGCAGCACAAGGGAGGCATCCCCAGATACGCAGTATTTT. Translation gives CASSTREASPDTQYF.

The table lists this clonotype with many counts. This chain connects TRBV28 to TRBJ2-7; D call uncertain. V gave up 3 bases and J gave up 0 bases, with 9 bases separating them. This CDR3 has 14 residues. Per germline, CDR1 MDHEN and CDR2 SYDVKM. The CDR3 spells CASSFGRHSYEQYF. The CDR3 nucleotides read TGTGCCAGCAGTTTTGGACGCCACTCCTACGAGCAGTACTTC.

Here the CDR3 DNA reads TGTGCCAGTAGTCCGGGACAGGGGAGGACCTATAATTCACCCCTCCACTTT. This translates into CASSPGQGRTYNSPLHF. This chain uses TRBV19 with TRBJ1-6, with 10 bases lining up with TRBD1. The germline gives CDR1 LNHDA, CDR2 SQIVND (reference sequence). With V trimmed by 5 bases and J by 2 bases, 6 bases remained unmatched. The CDR3 contains 17 residues.

The rearrangement uses TRBV2 and TRBJ1-1; D is ambiguous. The CDR3 extends over 10 amino acids. V was pared by 8 bases and J by 4 bases, with 5 bases between. Germline V gene data show CDR1 as SNHLY and CDR2 as FYNNEI. As DNA, the CDR3 is TGTGCCAGCGTGGGCACTGAAGCTTTCTTT. Protein sequence: CASVGTEAFF.

This clonotype came up many times. The V call is TRBV12-3 or TRBV12-4, the J call TRBJ2-6; the D is unclear. The V end was cut by 4 bases, the J end by 4 bases, with 2 bases between. The length of the CDR3 is 12 residues. In nucleotides, the CDR3 is TGTGCCAGCAGTTCGGGGGCCAACGTCCTGACTTTC. Translated, it gives CASSSGANVLTF.

This clonotype was counted only a few times. The chain combines TRBV7-2 with TRBJ1-2; D is uncertain. Trimming shortened V by 1 base and J by 2 bases, and 11 bases separated the two germline ends. This CDR3 comprises 15 residues. The germline gives CDR1 SGHTA, CDR2 FQGNSA. CDR3 sequence: CASSLGWVRNYGYTF. DNA for the CDR3: TGTGCCAGCAGCTTAGGCTGGGTGAGGAACTATGGCTACACCTTC.

This clonotype was found a few times. No conserved phenylalanine or tryptophan ends this CDR3, so it is likely a read error. This chain joins TRBV9 and TRBJ2-5; D is undetermined. The CDR3 loop spans 14 amino acids. The germline V gene has CDR1 SGDLS and CDR2 YYNGEE. Deletions cut 0 bases from V and 3 bases from J, with 9 bases between. Here the CDR3 reads CASSVASWEETQYL. Written as DNA, the CDR3 is TGTGCCAGCAGCGTAGCATCCTGGGAAGAGACCCAGTACCTC.

This rearrangement joins TRBV9 to TRBJ2-3; D may correspond to TRBD1 or TRBD2 (6 bases each). The germline CDR1 and CDR2 sequences are SGDLS and YYNGEE. The germline V and J ends were trimmed by 2 bases and 2 bases, with 12 bases remaining between them. The CDR3 has 15 amino acids. CDR3 bases: TGTGCCAGCAGCGTTCTAGGGGGGCACACAGATACGCAGTATTTT. Translating it yields CASSVLGGHTDTQYF.